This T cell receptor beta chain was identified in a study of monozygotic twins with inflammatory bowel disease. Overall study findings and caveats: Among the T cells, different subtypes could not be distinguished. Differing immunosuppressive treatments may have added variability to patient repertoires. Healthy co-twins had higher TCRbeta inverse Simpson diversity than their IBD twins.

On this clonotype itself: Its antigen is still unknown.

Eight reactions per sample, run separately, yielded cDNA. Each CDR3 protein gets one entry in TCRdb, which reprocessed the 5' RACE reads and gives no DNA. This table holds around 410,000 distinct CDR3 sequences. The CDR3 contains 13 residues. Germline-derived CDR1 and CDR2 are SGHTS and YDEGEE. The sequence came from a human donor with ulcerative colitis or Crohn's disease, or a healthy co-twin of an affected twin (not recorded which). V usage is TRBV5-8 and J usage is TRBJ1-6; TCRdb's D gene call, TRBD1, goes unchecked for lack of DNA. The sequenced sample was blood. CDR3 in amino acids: CASSLRGKSPLHF.